This TCR beta chain was sequenced in a study of cytotoxic CD8 clonotypes in ibrutinib-treated CLL. Study overall: Following treatment for a median 12 months, range 6 to 36, response samples were then taken.

TCRdb's table, derived via immunoSEQ multiplex PCR, lists solely in-frame clones and lacks some. This table holds over 65,000 clones, around two thirds found once. Regarding the study as a whole: In comparison with age-matched healthy donors, baseline clonality was higher and tracked circulating CD8+ T-cell counts. Elevated clonality accompanied ibrutinib response, with a return toward baseline values at progression. Few clonotypes were public, and these shrank or held steady under treatment.

Per germline, CDR1 SGHTA and CDR2 FQGTGA. This CDR3 is 16 amino acids long. V gave up 5 bases and J gave up 0 bases, with 16 bases separating them. To note about this clone: The antigen remains undetermined.

The specimen comprised PBMCs, sampled after 12 months of ibrutinib treatment. This sequence originates from a human donor with chronic lymphocytic leukemia. This chain uses TRBV7-3 with TRBJ1-2, with a weak D call TRBD1 (5 bases). CDR3 in DNA: TGTGCCAGCAGCCCGACCGGGGGGACTTCTAACTATGGCTACACCTTC. Residues: CASSPTGGTSNYGYTF. Drawing the rest from reference TRBV7-3 and TRBJ1-2, the complete variable domain is GAGVSQTPSNKVTEKGKYVELRCDPISGHTALYWYRQSLGQGPEFLIYFQGTGAADDSGLPNDRFFAVRPEGSVSTLKIQRTERGDSAVYLCASSPTGGTSNYGYTFGSGTRLTVV.